These 20 T cell receptor beta chains originate from one sample sequenced in a study of a mutant IDH1 vaccine in newly diagnosed glioma. These receptors are not linked to any known antigen. Assay used: immunoSEQ multiplex PCR; TCRdb lists only in-frame clones, some missing. The repertoire includes about 65,000 clones, roughly 81% of them detected once, and 4% sits in the top ten. Described time point: week 23, last vaccination. In the vaccine, a single dose held 300 ug of the mutant IDH1 20-mer peptide, along with topical imiquimod. The sample here was PBMCs, taken from a glioma patient whose treatment included an IDH1 peptide vaccine. These receptors were obtained from a man younger than 45 with glioma.

V gene TRBV11-2 combines with J gene TRBJ2-7, with 9 nucleotides matching TRBD2. Germline assignment: CDR1 SGHAT and CDR2 FQNNGV. This CDR3 comprises 15 residues. V shed 4 bases, J shed 4 bases, and the junction held 8 bases outside the gene matches. DNA for the CDR3: TGTGCCAGCAGCTCATGGCTAGCGGGGTTTTACGAGCAGTACTTC. Translated: CASSSWLAGFYEQYF.

The chain links TRBV6-1 to TRBJ1-1; no reliable D call. Germline values: CDR1 MNHNS, CDR2 SASEGT. The CDR3 runs 12 residues. Trimming took 1 base from V and 12 from J, leaving 12 bases between them. The CDR3 nucleotides read TGTGCCAGCAGTGAAGGGACCCCGGTGTCTTTCTTT. It encodes CASSEGTPVSFF.

The chain carries TRBV29-1 and TRBJ1-3; D remains unclear. The CDR3 is 12 residues long. The germline gives CDR1 SQVTM, CDR2 ANQGSEA. Trimming shortened V by 5 bases and J by 4 bases, and 9 bases separated the two germline ends. DNA for the CDR3: TGCAGCGTTTATACTGGCGGAAACACCATATATTTT. It translates to CSVYTGGNTIYF. Variable domain in full (rest from reference TRBV29-1 and TRBJ1-3): SAVISQKPSRDICQRGTSLTIQCQVDSQVTMMFWYRQQPGQSLTLIATANQGSEATYESGFVIDKFPISRPNLTFSTLTVSNMSPEDSSIYLCSVYTGGNTIYFGEGSWLTVV.

The V and J genes are TRBV7-9 and TRBJ2-3, with D tentatively TRBD2 (5 bases). This CDR3 is 14 amino acids long. V gave up 4 bases and J gave up 3 bases, with 11 bases separating them. The V gene's germline CDR1 is SEHNR and CDR2 FQNEAQ (reference sequence). In nucleotides, the CDR3 is TGTGCCAGCAGCTCTCGGACTGAAACAGATACGCAGTATTTT. Its protein is CASSSRTETDTQYF.

J is TRBJ1-1 and V is TRBV30; D might be TRBD1 (6 bases). The V end was cut by 0 bases, the J end by 8 bases, with 16 bases between. Germline values: CDR1 GTSNPN, CDR2 SVGIG (reference sequence). This CDR3 region has 14 residues. CDR3 coding DNA: TGTGCCTGGAGTGTAGGGGGGGCAAGGAGAGAAGCTTTCTTT. It yields the protein CAWSVGGARREAFF.

The rearrangement uses TRBV6-5 and TRBJ1-1; a possible D gene is TRBD1 (5 bases). V was cut by 2 bases and J by 5 bases, with 12 bases left in between. In germline, CDR1 is MNHEY, CDR2 SVGAGI. The length of the CDR3 is 14 residues. Written as DNA, the CDR3 is TGTGCCAGCAGTTACAGGCAGGGAGCAACTGAAGCTTTCTTT. Its translation is CASSYRQGATEAFF.

This chain joins TRBV9 and TRBJ1-2; maybe TRBD1 (5 bases). The CDR3 runs to 13 residues. Per germline, CDR1 SGDLS and CDR2 YYNGEE. With 3 bases removed from V and 4 bases from J, the gap between germline ends came to 10 bases. This chain's CDR3 is CASSAGPSYGYTF. CDR3 sequence (DNA): TGTGCCAGCAGCGCGGGGCCGTCCTATGGCTACACCTTC.

The rearrangement joins TRBV27 to TRBJ1-2; D might be TRBD1 (5 bases). Germline lookup yields CDR1 MNHEY and CDR2 SMNVEV (reference sequence). Trimming took 0 bases from V and 6 from J, leaving 17 bases between them. The CDR3 consists of 16 residues. The CDR3 nucleotides read TGTGCCAGCAGTTTATCCTCGGCGGGGACCGCGGATGGCTACACCTTC. This translates into CASSLSSAGTADGYTF.

This clone was recorded once. The chain joins TRBV7-9 to TRBJ2-1; 8 positions match TRBD2. Per germline, CDR1 SEHNR and CDR2 FQNEAQ (reference sequence). V was clipped by 4 bases and J by 2 bases; unmatched bases: 1. The CDR3 loop spans 14 amino acids. The CDR3: CASSSGLAYNEQFF. The CDR3 bases are TGTGCCAGCAGCTCGGGACTAGCCTACAATGAGCAGTTCTTC.

The chain has TRBV5-6 and TRBJ2-2; 10 bases map to TRBD2. Per the germline V gene, CDR1 is SGHDT and CDR2 is YYEEEE. The CDR3 runs to 16 residues. With 4 bases clipped from V and 2 bases from J, the junction kept 5 bases outside the gene matches. The DNA of the CDR3 is TGTGCCAGCAGCCTTCGGACTAGCGGTAACACCGGGGAGCTGTTTTTT. It specifies CASSLRTSGNTGELFF.

This clone appeared once. This chain joins TRBV6-1 and TRBJ2-3; possible D gene TRBD2, 5 bases. CDR1 and CDR2 from the germline V gene are MNHNS and SASEGT. Trimming took 5 bases from V and 2 from J, leaving 11 bases between them. The CDR3 is 14 residues long. This CDR3 reads CASSRRELTDTQYF. CDR3 sequence (DNA): TGTGCCAGCAGTCGCCGGGAACTCACAGATACGCAGTATTTT.

This clone was seen a few times. The rearrangement links TRBV10-1 to TRBJ2-6; 10 nucleotides agree with TRBD1. CDR3 length: 16 amino acids. Germline CDR1 WNHNN, CDR2 SYGVQD (reference sequence). The CDR3 reads CADKGQGNSGANVLTF. The CDR3 DNA reads TGCGCAGATAAGGGACAGGGGAACTCTGGGGCCAACGTCCTGACTTTC.

The chain has TRBV30 and TRBJ2-7, with D perhaps matching TRBD1 or TRBD2 (5 bases each). Trimming took 0 bases from V and 4 from J, leaving 16 bases between them. In germline, CDR1 is GTSNPN, CDR2 SVGIG (reference sequence). This CDR3 has 15 amino acids. CDR3 DNA: TGTGCCTGGAGTGTTGGTTGGGGACCTATTTACGAGCAGTACTTC. Its translation is CAWSVGWGPIYEQYF.

The V and J genes are TRBV5-8 and TRBJ1-3, with D possibly TRBD1 on 6 matching bases. In germline, CDR1 is SGHTS, CDR2 YDEGEE. The V end lost 4 bases, the J end lost 2 bases, and 13 bases lay between the germline ends. This CDR3 has 15 residues. As DNA, the CDR3 is TGTGCCAGCAGCCGGAACAGGGATCCTGGAAACACCATATATTTT. Amino acid sequence: CASSRNRDPGNTIYF.

The chain recombines TRBV4-1 with TRBJ1-1; D gene uncertain. This CDR3 contains 15 residues. CDR1 is MGHRA, CDR2 YSYEKL, per germline. The V end was cut by 2 bases, the J end by 8 bases, with 18 bases between. The CDR3 sequence is CASSQSGSWAAEAFF. The CDR3 DNA sequence: TGCGCCAGCAGCCAATCGGGTTCCTGGGCAGCAGAAGCTTTCTTT.

Details on this clone: A junction boundary mismatches the germline segment, possibly from a read error. The rearrangement uses TRBV27 and TRBJ2-7; 8 bases map to TRBD1. The CDR3 contains 14 residues. The V gene's germline CDR1 is MNHEY and CDR2 SMNVEV (reference sequence). CDR3 sequence (DNA): TGTGCCAGCAGGGTTGACAGGGGTTCCTCCGAGCAGTACTTC. Residues: CASRVDRGSSEQYF.

The V call is TRBV6-5, the J call TRBJ1-1; D not resolved. Between the trimmed V and J ends, which lost 6 bases and 3 bases, there was a span of 14 bases. CDR1 and CDR2 (germline): MNHEY, SVGAGI. CDR3 length: 14 amino acids. CDR3 loop: CASRRETVDTEAFF. The CDR3 bases are TGTGCCAGCAGGAGGGAGACCGTGGACACTGAAGCTTTCTTT.

This clone was recorded once. The rearrangement uses TRBV7-7 and TRBJ1-3; D remains ambiguous. Trimming removed 0 bases from V and 2 bases from J, with 8 bases in between. CDR3 length: 15 residues. The V gene's germline CDR1 is SSHAT and CDR2 FNYEAQ (reference sequence). CDR3 in amino acids: CASSLAPAAGNTIYF. The CDR3 DNA is TGTGCCAGCAGCTTAGCCCCTGCCGCTGGAAACACCATATATTTT. Combining the CDR3 with reference TRBV7-7 and TRBJ1-3 gives the whole variable domain GAGVSQSPRYKVTKRGQDVTLRCDPISSHATLYWYQQALGQGPEFLTYFNYEAQPDKSGLPSDRFSAERPEGSISTLTIQRTEQRDSAMYRCASSLAPAAGNTIYFGEGSWLTVV.

The CDR3 nucleotides are TGTGCCACCAGCATAGGTCAGGGGAGCCCTGAAGCTTTCTTT. This encodes CATSIGQGSPEAFF. This chain joins TRBV15 and TRBJ1-1, with a tentative D call TRBD1 (6 bases). This CDR3 is 14 amino acids long. Germline V gene lookup returns CDR1 LNHNV and CDR2 YYDKDF (reference sequence). V lost 4 bases and J lost 6, with 15 bases in between.

A remark on this clone: At one end, the junction sequence differs from germline, possibly due to a read error. The rearrangement joins TRBV5-5 to TRBJ1-1; D unresolved. This CDR3 contains 12 residues. Germline CDR1 SGHKS, CDR2 YYEKEE (reference sequence). In DNA form, the CDR3 reads TGTGCCAGCAGCTATGGGAACGCTGAAGCTTTCTTT. Amino acids: CASSYGNAEAFF.